These T cell receptor beta chains were read from a single sample in a study of CXCR3-negative and CXCR3-positive naive CD8 T cells. Reprocessing the 5' RACE reads, TCRdb reports a single entry for every CDR3 protein and omits DNA. Listed are about 5,800 distinct CDR3 sequences; more than 1.5% falls within the top ten. Sequencing was done on a sample of naive CXCR3- CD8+ T cells from blood. All receptors come from a human donor in good health. Some clones in this sample may be carry-over from other donors' samples. CDR3s include the opening cysteine and the closing phenylalanine or tryptophan. The order of the fields is J gene, V gene, clone size, CDR3 protein. Size is omitted from some rows. Given values are once, few, many or a class for expanded clones.

j_gene: TRBJ1-1; v_gene: TRBV27; abundance: -; CDR3aa: CASSLTGIGTEAFF
j_gene: TRBJ2-1; v_gene: TRBV12-3/TRBV12-4; abundance: -; CDR3aa: CASSCPSRGLPEQFF
j_gene: TRBJ1-1; v_gene: TRBV29-1; abundance: -; CDR3aa: CSVEDIRGRTSAFF
j_gene: TRBJ1-6; v_gene: TRBV27; abundance: -; CDR3aa: CASSFHGSPLHF
j_gene: TRBJ2-1; v_gene: TRBV29-1; abundance: medium-sized; CDR3aa: CSGRSTWTPDEQFF
j_gene: TRBJ1-2; v_gene: TRBV12-5; abundance: medium-sized; CDR3aa: CASVRKDYGYTF
j_gene: TRBJ1-1; v_gene: TRBV12-3/TRBV12-4; abundance: -; CDR3aa: CASSSWTGGTEAFF
j_gene: TRBJ2-5; v_gene: TRBV19; abundance: -; CDR3aa: CASRSIGGIETQYF
j_gene: TRBJ1-1; v_gene: TRBV20-1; abundance: medium-sized; CDR3aa: CSARDIGEYTEAFF
j_gene: TRBJ2-3; v_gene: TRBV7-3; abundance: medium-sized; CDR3aa: CASRKEANTDTQYF
j_gene: TRBJ1-1; v_gene: TRBV27; abundance: -; CDR3aa: CASSIAKNTEAFF
j_gene: TRBJ2-1; v_gene: TRBV27; abundance: medium-sized; CDR3aa: CASRIAGGPNEQFF
j_gene: TRBJ2-3; v_gene: TRBV20-1; abundance: medium-sized; CDR3aa: CSARDRLEGTDTQYF
j_gene: TRBJ2-7; v_gene: TRBV12-3/TRBV12-4; abundance: medium-sized; CDR3aa: CASSWGSRYEQYF
j_gene: TRBJ1-2; v_gene: TRBV4-1; abundance: -; CDR3aa: CASSQVPGQNNYGYTF
j_gene: TRBJ2-5; v_gene: TRBV5-1; abundance: medium-sized; CDR3aa: CASSFGETQYF
j_gene: TRBJ2-5; v_gene: TRBV29-1; abundance: medium-sized; CDR3aa: CSVEENQETQYF
j_gene: TRBJ2-7; v_gene: TRBV7-2; abundance: medium-sized; CDR3aa: CASSDRDRVDLEQYF
j_gene: TRBJ1-2; v_gene: TRBV20-1; abundance: -; CDR3aa: CSAGGQDYGYTF
j_gene: TRBJ1-1; v_gene: TRBV5-6; abundance: medium-sized; CDR3aa: CASSSGWGYEGTEAFF
j_gene: TRBJ2-2; v_gene: TRBV3-2; abundance: -; CDR3aa: CASSQEAALNTGELFF
j_gene: TRBJ2-3; v_gene: TRBV11-2; abundance: -; CDR3aa: CASRPSGSRSSDTQYF
j_gene: TRBJ2-7; v_gene: TRBV9; abundance: -; CDR3aa: CASSVASVAYEQYF
j_gene: TRBJ2-1; v_gene: TRBV6-2/TRBV6-3; abundance: -; CDR3aa: CASSYARNEQFF
j_gene: TRBJ2-5; v_gene: TRBV29-1; abundance: -; CDR3aa: CSAPTGWETQYF
j_gene: TRBJ2-5; v_gene: TRBV7-9; abundance: medium-sized; CDR3aa: CASSLIGTGETQYF
j_gene: TRBJ1-2; v_gene: TRBV25-1; abundance: medium-sized; CDR3aa: CASSDSGFGYGYTF
j_gene: TRBJ1-3; v_gene: TRBV4-3; abundance: medium-sized; CDR3aa: CASSQVFSYQVSGNTIYF
j_gene: TRBJ1-4; v_gene: TRBV7-9; abundance: -; CDR3aa: CASSATGPGNEKLFF
j_gene: TRBJ2-3; v_gene: TRBV29-1; abundance: medium-sized; CDR3aa: CSVHGLAGEDTQYF
j_gene: TRBJ1-6; v_gene: TRBV21-1; abundance: -; CDR3aa: CASSNPCERLSNSPLHF
j_gene: TRBJ2-4; v_gene: TRBV24-1; abundance: -; CDR3aa: CATSGGGNIQYF
j_gene: TRBJ2-1; v_gene: TRBV11-1; abundance: -; CDR3aa: CASSLGGGISYNEQFF
j_gene: TRBJ2-7; v_gene: TRBV27; abundance: medium-sized; CDR3aa: CASIGGRGRKYF
j_gene: TRBJ2-7; v_gene: TRBV19; abundance: -; CDR3aa: CASSPGRGRLYEQYF
j_gene: TRBJ2-7; v_gene: TRBV7-2; abundance: -; CDR3aa: CASSFTPYEQYF
j_gene: TRBJ2-1; v_gene: TRBV7-9; abundance: medium-sized; CDR3aa: CASKTSGTYNEQFF
j_gene: TRBJ2-7; v_gene: TRBV5-1; abundance: -; CDR3aa: CASSQRLARYEQYF
j_gene: TRBJ1-1; v_gene: TRBV11-3; abundance: -; CDR3aa: CASSPIEDTEAFF
j_gene: TRBJ1-1; v_gene: TRBV29-1; abundance: medium-sized; CDR3aa: CSVWGGQGRTEAFF
j_gene: TRBJ1-1; v_gene: TRBV20-1; abundance: -; CDR3aa: CSARVQGGGNTEAFF
j_gene: TRBJ2-4; v_gene: TRBV28; abundance: medium-sized; CDR3aa: CASSLPTISGENIQYF
j_gene: TRBJ2-2; v_gene: TRBV11-2; abundance: -; CDR3aa: CASSSPNIPGPLRTGELFF